This TCR beta chain was sequenced for a study of blood T cell repertoires in COVID-19 (dated by TCRdb to about 2020). With regard to the full study: The collaborator samples originated in the United States, Italy and Spain and spanned the acute and convalescent phases of COVID-19. The material from the prospective study consisted of cDNA or gDNA derived from T cells, B-cell-depleted T cells, or PBMCs. Subjects who had been exposed to COVID-19, were actively infected with it, or had recovered from it provided the deeply sampled blood TCRbeta repertoires that made up the dataset. The repertoires were released in a freely available public database intended as a resource for research on the immune response to SARS-CoV-2. The samples were drawn from two sources: the first 160 participants of the ongoing ImmuneRACE study, and about 1,300 subjects contributed by 6 global collaborators. The sample metadata nearly always contained a de-identified subject ID, COVID-19 status, age in years and sex. Where available, HLA class I and class II types were taken from metadata supplied by the sample provider and were not determined by assay-based typing.

TCRbeta CDR3 regions were amplified from genomic DNA using the immunoSEQ Assay, a bias-controlled multiplex PCR. As for how the authors treated the data: The number of nucleated cells in each sample was estimated by amplification of reference gene primers within the assay. To quantify the absolute abundance of each unique TCRbeta CDR3 rearrangement, sequence reads were collapsed and filtered. For each sample, productive Simpson clonality was calculated as the square root of Simpson's diversity index over productive rearrangements. The table was pulled from immuneACCESS by TCRdb, which kept in-frame rearrangements only. Such tables lose some clones; where checked, under half of the loss comes from unresolved V genes, and the rest has no known cause. V and J calls and clone size are as listed in that table; D and trimming were resolved from the DNA. Counted in this sample were about 530,000 clones; 85% to 90% of them appeared once. The ten largest clonotypes hold roughly 7.3% of the sample.

In Seattle, one collaborating source enrolled patients while the infection was active and tracked those patients longitudinally over the course of disease. Collaborating institutions collected whole blood in K2EDTA tubes following their own protocols. For TCRbeta analysis, collaborators shipped samples in one of three forms: frozen whole blood, isolated PBMCs, or DNA extracted from either of those sample types. Overall study results and their limits: The quantity of clinical and demographic metadata differed by source and by participant and was supplied without curation.

About this clone itself: Which antigen it targets is not known. No base-level quality is on record; no much larger clone is a single base apart.

The sequence was collected from a woman in her fifties or sixties with COVID-19, enrolled during active disease. The material sequenced was peripheral blood.

The nucleotide sequence is TGTGCCAGCAGCGCGACGGGCAGGGCTAATGAAAAACTGTTTTTT. Its protein is CASSATGRANEKLFF. The rearranged chain carries TRBV7-9 and TRBJ1-4; matching of 5 bases hints at TRBD1 as the D gene. V loses 5 bases of germline sequence and J loses 3 bases, and the interval between the two ends is 13 bases. CDR1 and CDR2 (SEHNR, FQNEAQ) derive from the germline V gene (reference sequence). Counted from cysteine to phenylalanine, this CDR3 has 15 amino acids. Just the 45-base CDR3 DNA is kept, in frame starting at base 1.